These T cell receptor beta chains were read from a single sample in a study of beta chain features in type 1 diabetes. This table comes from immunoSEQ multiplex PCR, and its TCRdb copy is limited to in-frame clones, with some not included. In the table there are around 650,000 clones, around 12% of which are singletons. Specimen: naive CD4+ T cells from blood. Receptors originate from a man aged 25-45 years with type 1 diabetes. CDR3s include the opening cysteine and the closing phenylalanine or tryptophan. Each record gives: CDR3 protein, CDR3 DNA, CDR3 length, J gene, V gene, D gene, clone size. The D gene is left open where the match is weak. Part of the rows lack a size; the others show once, few, many or a class for expanded clones.

CDR3 protein: CASRGGGTDTQYF; CDR3 DNA: TGTGCCAGCAGGGGGGGAGGCACAGATACGCAGTATTTT; CDR3 length: 13; J gene: TRBJ2-3; V gene: TRBV9; D gene: .; clone size: .
CDR3 protein: CASSIDGGTVGANVLTF; CDR3 DNA: TGTGCCAGTAGTATTGATGGGGGCACAGTCGGGGCCAACGTCCTGACTTTC; CDR3 length: 17; J gene: TRBJ2-6; V gene: TRBV19; D gene: .; clone size: .
CDR3 protein: CASSQGTWSDTQYF; CDR3 DNA: TGTGCCAGCAGCCAAGGGACATGGTCAGATACGCAGTATTTT; CDR3 length: 14; J gene: TRBJ2-3; V gene: TRBV14; D gene: .; clone size: .
CDR3 protein: CASSFGQVVNSPLHF; CDR3 DNA: TGTGCCAGCAGCTTCGGACAGGTCGTTAATTCACCCCTCCACTTT; CDR3 length: 15; J gene: TRBJ1-6; V gene: TRBV11-2; D gene: TRBD1; clone size: .
CDR3 protein: CASSRRGGQVHTQYF; CDR3 DNA: TGTGCCAGCAGCCGACGGGGGGGCCAAGTACATACGCAGTATTTT; CDR3 length: 15; J gene: TRBJ2-3; V gene: TRBV6-5; D gene: TRBD2; clone size: .
CDR3 protein: CASSLGGFSGNTIYF; CDR3 DNA: TGTGCCAGCAGCTTAGGCGGGTTCTCTGGAAACACCATATATTTT; CDR3 length: 15; J gene: TRBJ1-3; V gene: TRBV7-2; D gene: .; clone size: few
CDR3 protein: CASSPSLGGGQRSDTQYF; CDR3 DNA: TGTGCCAGCTCACCGTCCCTGGGCGGGGGCCAACGTTCAGATACGCAGTATTTT; CDR3 length: 18; J gene: TRBJ2-3; V gene: TRBV18; D gene: .; clone size: .
CDR3 protein: CASRSYGSYGYTF; CDR3 DNA: TGTGCCAGTAGGAGCTACGGGTCCTATGGCTACACCTTC; CDR3 length: 13; J gene: TRBJ1-2; V gene: TRBV19; D gene: .; clone size: .
CDR3 protein: CAISASSGSETQYF; CDR3 DNA: TGTGCCATCAGTGCCTCCTCCGGGAGTGAGACCCAGTACTTC; CDR3 length: 14; J gene: TRBJ2-5; V gene: TRBV10-3; D gene: .; clone size: .
CDR3 protein: CASSQEMGQQNIQYF; CDR3 DNA: TGTGCCAGCAGCCAAGAAATGGGACAGCAAAACATTCAGTACTTC; CDR3 length: 15; J gene: TRBJ2-4; V gene: TRBV4-2; D gene: TRBD1; clone size: few
CDR3 protein: CATSRSTGGETQYF; CDR3 DNA: TGTGCCACCAGCAGATCTACAGGGGGAGAGACCCAGTACTTC; CDR3 length: 14; J gene: TRBJ2-5; V gene: TRBV15; D gene: TRBD1; clone size: .
CDR3 protein: CASSLRGGFEAFF; CDR3 DNA: TGCGCCAGCAGCTTGCGCGGGGGATTTGAAGCTTTCTTT; CDR3 length: 13; J gene: TRBJ1-1; V gene: TRBV5-1; D gene: .; clone size: few
CDR3 protein: CSVVGLNEKLFF; CDR3 DNA: TGCAGCGTTGTAGGGCTTAATGAAAAACTGTTTTTT; CDR3 length: 12; J gene: TRBJ1-4; V gene: TRBV29-1; D gene: .; clone size: few
CDR3 protein: CASRDKSGGINTQYF; CDR3 DNA: TGTGCCAGCCGTGACAAAAGCGGGGGCATAAATACGCAGTATTTT; CDR3 length: 15; J gene: TRBJ2-3; V gene: TRBV2; D gene: TRBD2; clone size: few
CDR3 protein: CASSLVDRRTDTQYF; CDR3 DNA: TGTGCCAGCAGCTTAGTGGATAGACGCACAGATACGCAGTATTTT; CDR3 length: 15; J gene: TRBJ2-3; V gene: TRBV7-2; D gene: .; clone size: .
CDR3 protein: CATSSRGRSYGYTF; CDR3 DNA: TGTGCCACCAGCAGCCGCGGCCGTTCCTATGGCTACACCTTC; CDR3 length: 14; J gene: TRBJ1-2; V gene: TRBV15; D gene: .; clone size: few
CDR3 protein: CSARTGGGSDTQYF; CDR3 DNA: TGCAGCGCAAGGACAGGGGGCGGCTCAGATACGCAGTATTTT; CDR3 length: 14; J gene: TRBJ2-3; V gene: TRBV29-1; D gene: TRBD1; clone size: few
CDR3 protein: CASSLVSVLYNEQFF; CDR3 DNA: TGTGCCAGCAGCTTGGTATCGGTTCTCTACAATGAGCAGTTCTTC; CDR3 length: 15; J gene: TRBJ2-1; V gene: TRBV5-6; D gene: .; clone size: .
CDR3 protein: CASARGQGYNEQFF; CDR3 DNA: TGTGCCAGTGCCAGGGGGCAAGGGTACAATGAGCAGTTCTTC; CDR3 length: 14; J gene: TRBJ2-1; V gene: TRBV19; D gene: TRBD1; clone size: few
CDR3 protein: CAWSGRGGNYGYTF; CDR3 DNA: TGTGCCTGGAGTGGAAGGGGCGGAAACTATGGCTACACCTTC; CDR3 length: 14; J gene: TRBJ1-2; V gene: TRBV30; D gene: .; clone size: .
CDR3 protein: CASSFGTAYGYTF; CDR3 DNA: TGTGCCAGCAGCTTTGGGACGGCTTATGGCTACACCTTC; CDR3 length: 13; J gene: TRBJ1-2; V gene: TRBV5-4; D gene: .; clone size: .